This T cell receptor beta chain was sequenced in a study of blood T cell repertoires in COVID-19. Background on the study: PBMCs, B-cell-depleted T cells, or T cells were the source of the cDNA or gDNA that made up the material.

Generated by immunoSEQ multiplex PCR, the TCRdb table keeps only in-frame clones and is missing some. This sample carries some 150,000 clones, roughly 85% of them seen once, and the ten largest clones take 3.5% to 5%. CDR1 and CDR2 (germline): KGHSH, LQKENI. V was shortened by 6 bases and J by 7 bases, with 21 bases between the two germline ends. This CDR3 is built from 16 residues. Participants were aged roughly 18 to 89 years from approximately 23 US areas. This sequence joins TRBV18 and TRBJ2-2; the D gene is possibly TRBD2 (6 bases). Sequencing was carried out using PBMCs or T cells enriched from blood (not recorded which). The receptor was derived from a woman aged 45-59 years who had recovered from COVID-19. The CDR3 DNA is TGTGCCAGCTCGCTGGGCGTGGGAGGCCTCAACGGGGAGCTGTTTTTT. This gives the protein CASSLGVGGLNGELFF.